These 11 T cell receptor beta chains originate from one sample sequenced in a study of T cells in localized non-small cell lung cancer. The assay was immunoSEQ multiplex PCR, and TCRdb's table has in-frame clones only and misses some. The repertoire has fewer than 100,000 clones, about 91% of them found once; the top ten carry roughly 15%. Here the sequenced sample was peripheral blood, taken before any cancer treatment. The source is a man aged 40-75 years with stage I squamous cell lung carcinoma.

The rearrangement links TRBV4-1 to TRBJ2-3; D possibly corresponds to TRBD2 (7 bases). Germline values: CDR1 MGHRA, CDR2 YSYEKL. Trimming took off 1 base at V and 1 base at J, with 18 bases between the two ends. The CDR3 loop spans 18 amino acids. The CDR3 DNA sequence: TGCGCCAGCAGCCAAGTAAGGGGGAGGGGAGGGCGCACAGATACGCAGTATTTT. It specifies CASSQVRGRGGRTDTQYF.

This chain connects TRBV6-6 to TRBJ2-3; D is undetermined. CDR1 is MNHNY and CDR2 is SVGAGI in the germline V gene (reference sequence). The V end lost 7 bases, the J end lost 5 bases, and 7 bases lay between the germline ends. This CDR3 is 11 amino acids long. Written as DNA, the CDR3 is TGTGCCAGCACCTGGGGAGATACGCAGTATTTT. Translated: CASTWGDTQYF.

V usage is TRBV27 and J usage is TRBJ2-3; the match to TRBD1 covers 9 bases. Trimming removed 1 base from V and 6 bases from J; junction bases left unmatched: 14. Germline-derived CDR1 and CDR2 are MNHEY and SMNVEV (reference sequence). The CDR3 sequence is 18 residues long. Here the CDR3 DNA reads TGTGCCAGCAGTTTATTGAGGTCTGGACAGGGGATAATGGATACGCAGTATTTT. Translated, it gives CASSLLRSGQGIMDTQYF.

The V and J genes are TRBV7-8 and TRBJ1-2; D remains ambiguous. CDR3 length: 15 residues. Germline V CDR1 and CDR2: SGHVS, FQNEAQ. Between the trimmed V and J ends, which lost 1 base and 0 bases, there was a span of 9 bases. The CDR3 DNA follows: TGTGCCAGCAGCTTAGAGGGATACCCTAACTATGGCTACACCTTC. This translates into CASSLEGYPNYGYTF.

This chain connects TRBV6-1 to TRBJ1-5; the D gene is possibly TRBD1 (5 bases). V lost 2 bases, J lost 11 bases, and 25 bases lay in between. The CDR3 runs to 17 residues. Germline loops: CDR1 MNHNS, CDR2 SASEGT. CDR3 nucleotides: TGTGCCAGCAGTGAACGGACACAGACGGCTCTACTAACAACCCAGCATTTT. As protein: CASSERTQTALLTTQHF.

This clone was counted a few times. This sequence joins TRBV6-5 and TRBJ2-5; the D is unclear. Germline CDR1 reads MNHEY; CDR2 reads SVGAGI. The CDR3 consists of 14 residues. V lost 0 bases, J lost 1 base, and 6 bases lay in between. In DNA, the CDR3 is TGTGCCAGCAGTTACTCGTACAGCCAAGAGACCCAGTACTTC. Translated, it gives CASSYSYSQETQYF.

The chain joins TRBV6-6 to TRBJ2-5; 10 bases line up with TRBD2. Germline V gene data show CDR1 as MNHNY and CDR2 as SVGAGI (reference sequence). The CDR3 sequence is 15 residues long. V lost 5 bases and J lost 5; bases outside the gene matches: 8. Written as DNA, the CDR3 is TGTGCCAGCAGTCCACAGCGGGGGGGCGGGGAGACCCAGTACTTC. Its translation: CASSPQRGGGETQYF.

Only one count was recorded for this clone. This rearrangement joins TRBV6-1 to TRBJ1-1; perhaps TRBD1 as D (5 bases). CDR3 length: 14 residues. Trimming cost V 6 bases and J 1 base, with 12 bases left between them. From germline, CDR1 is MNHNS and CDR2 SASEGT. The CDR3 DNA reads as TGTGCCAGCAGACCCGGGGCGAGGAACACTGAAGCTTTCTTT. Translating gives CASRPGARNTEAFF.

The chain combines TRBV11-2 with TRBJ2-7; no firm D call. Germline CDR1 reads SGHAT; CDR2 reads FQNNGV. Trimming cost V 5 bases and J 3 bases, with 11 bases left between them. This CDR3 contains 13 residues. The CDR3 loop is CASSVGQVYEQYF. The CDR3 DNA reads TGTGCCAGCAGCGTCGGGCAGGTCTACGAGCAGTACTTC.

CDR3 sequence: CASSLRDRGVSNEKLFF. For the CDR3, the DNA is TGCGCCAGCAGCTTGAGGGACAGGGGCGTCTCTAATGAAAAACTGTTTTTT. The V call is TRBV5-1, the J call TRBJ1-4, with 10 positions matching TRBD1. The CDR3 loop spans 17 amino acids. CDR1 SGHRS and CDR2 YFSETQ come from the germline V gene. V dropped 1 base and J dropped 3; count of bases not matched to a gene: 6.

The J gene is TRBJ2-5, the V gene TRBV30, with D unclear. The ends were cut back, 2 bases at V and 5 bases at J, with 12 bases in the middle. Germline V gene sequence: CDR1 GTSNPN, CDR2 SVGIG (reference sequence). The CDR3 loop spans 13 amino acids. The CDR3 reads CAWSTQSGETQYF. The CDR3, as DNA: TGTGCCTGGAGTACTCAATCCGGTGAGACCCAGTACTTC.